The clone carrying this TCR beta chain was observed a single time. In the PCR, 60 Vbeta and 13 Jbeta primers were used. Assay: immunoSEQ multiplex PCR; the TCRdb copy retains only in-frame clones and omits some. Altogether around 150,000 clones are present, roughly four fifths being singletons, with the ten largest covering approximately 1.5%. This sample was taken from a study of cytomegalovirus exposure and HLA in healthy donors. Losses at the gene ends were 4 bases for V and 4 bases for J; bases not matched to a gene: 14. Germline CDR1 and CDR2: MDHEN and SYDVKM. This CDR3 has 19 residues. The J gene is TRBJ2-3, the V gene TRBV28; 13 nucleotides match TRBD2. The sample taken for sequencing was PBMCs. The origin of this receptor is a man aged 30 to 45 in good health and CMV-seropositive. The DNA of the CDR3 is TGTGCCAGCAGTTCGCCCCTCCGGACTAGCGGGAGATTCCCAGATACGCAGTATTTT. It encodes CASSSPLRTSGRFPDTQYF.